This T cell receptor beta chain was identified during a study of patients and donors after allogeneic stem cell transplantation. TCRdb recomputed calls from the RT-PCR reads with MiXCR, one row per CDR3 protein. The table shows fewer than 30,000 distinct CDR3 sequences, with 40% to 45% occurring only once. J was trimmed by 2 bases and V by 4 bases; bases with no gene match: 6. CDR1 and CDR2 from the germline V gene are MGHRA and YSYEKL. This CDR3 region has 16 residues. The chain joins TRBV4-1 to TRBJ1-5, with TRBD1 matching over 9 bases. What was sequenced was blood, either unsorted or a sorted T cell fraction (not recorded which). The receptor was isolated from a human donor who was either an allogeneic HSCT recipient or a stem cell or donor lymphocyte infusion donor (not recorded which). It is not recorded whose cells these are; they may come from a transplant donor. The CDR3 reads CASSPGQGIGNQPQHF. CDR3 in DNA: TGCGCCAGCAGCCCGGGACAGGGTATCGGCAATCAGCCCCAGCATTTT.